These 32 T cell receptor beta chains share one sample of origin, sequenced in a study of shared clonotypes between healthy human individuals. Sequenced by immunoSEQ multiplex PCR; TCRdb stores in-frame clones only, minus some. Here the sample spans about 730,000 clones, 55% to 80% being singletons. The specimen sequenced was memory CD4+ T cells sorted from blood. The sample's subset: CD45RA-negative fraction. These receptors came from a woman in her 30s in good health.

The chain carries TRBV10-1 and TRBJ2-3; the D gene is possibly TRBD2 (6 bases). V was shortened by 5 bases and J by 6 bases, with 18 bases between the two germline ends. The V gene's germline CDR1 is WNHNN and CDR2 SYGVQD (reference sequence). The CDR3 loop spans 15 amino acids. The CDR3 DNA follows: TGCGCCAGCAGTTCCCGCGGGGCAGGACCGGATACGCAGTATTTT. Translating it yields CASSSRGAGPDTQYF.

This chain joins TRBV4-1 and TRBJ1-4, with D unclear. V was trimmed by 4 bases and J by 5 bases, leaving 8 bases between them. In germline, CDR1 is MGHRA, CDR2 YSYEKL. CDR3 length: 13 residues. DNA of the CDR3: TGCGCCAGCAGCCCTAGACCGAATGAAAAACTGTTTTTT. It translates to CASSPRPNEKLFF.

The gene calls are TRBV6-5 and TRBJ2-4, with D possibly matching TRBD2 (5 bases). The CDR3 totals 15 residues. Trimming removed 5 bases from V and 8 bases from J, with 19 bases in between. Germline-derived CDR1 and CDR2 are MNHEY and SVGAGI. The CDR3 loop reads CASSRDGVGTHIQYF. The CDR3 nucleotides read TGTGCCAGCAGTCGCGACGGGGTGGGAACTCACATTCAGTACTTC.

The chain has TRBV6-4 and TRBJ2-1, with TRBD1 matching over 10 bases. V lost 6 bases, J lost 6 bases, and 8 bases stayed unmatched. Germline values: CDR1 MRHNA, CDR2 SNTAGT. The CDR3 runs to 15 residues. This CDR3 is CASSVAGQGSNEQFF. DNA of the CDR3: TGTGCCAGCAGCGTGGCGGGACAGGGGTCCAATGAGCAGTTCTTC.

The sample holds many counts of this clone. The chain carries TRBV29-1 and TRBJ1-4; D is possibly TRBD1 (6 bases). Per the germline V gene, CDR1 is SQVTM and CDR2 is ANQGSEA. The V end lost 0 bases, the J end lost 0 bases, and 8 bases lay between the germline ends. The CDR3 length is 15 residues. CDR3 DNA sequence: TGCAGCGTTGAAGATCGGGGGCCAACTAATGAAAAACTGTTTTTT. It yields the protein CSVEDRGPTNEKLFF. The full variable domain, with the rest looked up from reference TRBV29-1 and TRBJ1-4, is SAVISQKPSRDICQRGTSLTIQCQVDSQVTMMFWYRQQPGQSLTLIATANQGSEATYESGFVIDKFPISRPNLTFSTLTVSNMSPEDSSIYLCSVEDRGPTNEKLFFGSGTQLSVL.

This clone was recorded a few times. The chain carries TRBV7-6 and TRBJ1-5; no clear D. V was clipped by 2 bases and J by 2 bases, with 13 bases between them. Germline V gene sequence: CDR1 SGHVS, CDR2 FNYEAQ. The CDR3 loop spans 16 amino acids. This CDR3 reads CASSLQSAVGNQPQHF. The CDR3 DNA reads as TGTGCCAGCAGCTTACAATCAGCGGTGGGCAATCAGCCCCAGCATTTT.

CDR3 nucleotide sequence: TGTGCCAGCAGCCGCGGACTAGCAGCAGATACGCAGTATTTT. It encodes CASSRGLAADTQYF. The V call is TRBV7-2, the J call TRBJ2-3; 8 positions agree with TRBD2. The CDR3 is 14 amino acids. With V trimmed by 5 bases and J by 4 bases, 5 bases remained unmatched. CDR1 and CDR2 (germline): SGHTA, FQGNSA.

V is TRBV6-5 and J is TRBJ1-5; tentative D call: TRBD1 (6 bases). This CDR3 comprises 14 residues. CDR1 MNHEY and CDR2 SVGAGI come from the germline V gene. V lost 6 bases and J lost 3, with 12 bases in between. DNA for the CDR3: TGTGCCAGCAGCACTACAGGGTACAATCAGCCCCAGCATTTT. Translation: CASSTTGYNQPQHF.

On this clone: Other DNA variants within this sample encode the same CDR3. The chain has TRBV18 and TRBJ1-1; the match to TRBD1 covers 9 bases. The length of the CDR3 is 14 residues. The V gene end was trimmed by 3 bases and the J gene end by 2 bases; junction bases not matched to a gene: 1. Germline-derived CDR1 and CDR2 are KGHSH and LQKENI. This chain's CDR3 is CASSPGQGNTEAFF. As DNA, the CDR3 is TGTGCCAGCTCACCGGGACAGGGAAACACTGAAGCTTTCTTT.

The chain combines TRBV19 with TRBJ1-4, with TRBD1 matching over 9 bases. The CDR3 is made up of 16 amino acids. Per germline, CDR1 LNHDA and CDR2 SQIVND (reference sequence). With V trimmed by 4 bases and J by 10 bases, 13 bases remained unmatched. This CDR3 reads CASSTPPGQGTVKLFF. The CDR3 nucleotides are TGTGCCAGTAGTACCCCACCGGGACAGGGTACTGTAAAACTGTTTTTT.

This clone is medium-sized by share. This chain joins TRBV7-6 and TRBJ1-2; 8 bases map to TRBD1. CDR3 length equals 15 residues. The germline gives CDR1 SGHVS, CDR2 FNYEAQ. V shed 0 bases, J shed 3 bases, and the junction held 3 bases outside the gene matches. The CDR3 DNA reads as TGTGCCAGCAGCTTAGCCGCGGGACAGGACTATGGCTACACCTTC. Protein: CASSLAAGQDYGYTF.

The chain links TRBV7-2 to TRBJ2-2, with D uncertain. The length of the CDR3 is 14 residues. The V gene lost 5 bases and the J gene lost 5 bases, with 12 bases spanning the gap. Germline loops: CDR1 SGHTA, CDR2 FQGNSA. This CDR3 reads CASSGSSWTGELFF. The CDR3 coding sequence is TGTGCCAGCAGCGGATCCTCGTGGACCGGGGAGCTGTTTTTT.

The chain combines TRBV7-9 with TRBJ2-2; TRBD2 might be the D (6 bases). The CDR3 extends over 14 amino acids. Germline values: CDR1 SEHNR, CDR2 FQNEAQ (reference sequence). Trimming pared 7 bases from V and 1 base from J, leaving 10 bases between. The CDR3 reads CASKVSGNTGELFF. CDR3 in DNA: TGTGCCAGCAAGGTTAGCGGGAACACCGGGGAGCTGTTTTTT.

The V call is TRBV6-5, the J call TRBJ1-2, with 7 nucleotides matching TRBD1. CDR1 is MNHEY, CDR2 SVGAGI, per germline. J lost 5 bases, V lost 2 bases, and 5 bases had no gene match. This CDR3 comprises 14 residues. The CDR3 DNA reads as TGTGCCAGCAGTTACACCGACAGGGCTTATGGCTACACCTTC. Amino acids: CASSYTDRAYGYTF.

The chain couples TRBV6-1 to TRBJ2-1; TRBD2 is a possible D gene (6 bases). V was trimmed by 8 bases and J by 3 bases, leaving 11 bases between them. Germline lookup yields CDR1 MNHNS and CDR2 SASEGT. The CDR3 consists of 13 residues. CDR3 amino acids: CASGTFDYNEQFF. The DNA for the CDR3 is TGTGCCAGCGGGACTTTTGACTACAATGAGCAGTTCTTC.

The chain has TRBV28 and TRBJ2-7; D is undetermined. Per the germline V gene, CDR1 is MDHEN and CDR2 is SYDVKM. CDR3 size: 14 residues. V was cut by 4 bases and J by 0 bases, with 10 bases left in between. CDR3 amino acids: CASSSHKFSYEQYF. The DNA for the CDR3 is TGTGCCAGCAGTTCACACAAATTCTCCTACGAGCAGTACTTC.

In its sample, this clone was seen once. This chain links TRBV5-1 with TRBJ1-2, with no clear D. The CDR3 covers 17 residues. In germline, CDR1 is SGHRS, CDR2 YFSETQ. Trimming removed 3 bases from V and 1 base from J, with 19 bases in between. The CDR3 region is CASSSTGLADFNYGYTF. DNA of the CDR3: TGCGCCAGCAGCTCTACGGGCCTCGCTGATTTTAACTATGGCTACACCTTC.

The chain carries TRBV29-1 and TRBJ1-2, with a weak D call TRBD1 (5 bases). V was cut by 4 bases and J by 3 bases, with 6 bases left in between. Germline lookup yields CDR1 SQVTM and CDR2 ANQGSEA. The CDR3 is made up of 11 amino acids. CDR3 nucleotides: TGCAGCGTTGGGGGGGACTATGGCTACACCTTC. It is translated as CSVGGDYGYTF.

The genes are TRBV5-1 and TRBJ2-1, with D hard to call. V was trimmed by 5 bases and J by 0 bases, leaving 15 bases between them. CDR1 is SGHRS, CDR2 YFSETQ, per germline. CDR3 length: 16 amino acids. CDR3 DNA sequence: TGCGCCAGCAGAGTTGGTTCAGACCCCTCCTACAATGAGCAGTTCTTC. Amino acid sequence: CASRVGSDPSYNEQFF.

The gene calls are TRBV6-4 and TRBJ1-2; no clear D gene. The CDR3 is made up of 13 amino acids. Between the trimmed V and J ends, which lost 6 bases and 8 bases, there was a span of 16 bases. Looked up from germline, CDR1 is MRHNA and CDR2 is SNTAGT. The DNA of the CDR3 is TGTGCCAGCAGGAACGCGCTTTCGGGAGGCTACACCTTC. It codes for CASRNALSGGYTF.

The J gene is TRBJ2-2, the V gene TRBV16; D perhaps matches TRBD2 (5 bases). The germline V gene has CDR1 KGHSY and CDR2 FQNENV. This CDR3 region has 14 residues. Trimming stripped 1 base from V and 5 bases from J, with 8 bases between. CDR3 sequence: CASSQLRETGELFF. The DNA for the CDR3 is TGTGCCAGCAGCCAATTGAGGGAAACCGGGGAGCTGTTTTTT.

CDR3 DNA sequence: TGTGCCAGCAGCTTCCACATGAGCAATCAGCCCCAGCATTTT. Residues: CASSFHMSNQPQHF. The chain has TRBV7-8 and TRBJ1-5; D unclear. The V gene lost 3 bases and the J gene lost 1 base, with 7 bases spanning the gap. Germline CDR1 SGHVS, CDR2 FQNEAQ. The length of the CDR3 is 14 residues.

This chain uses TRBV28 with TRBJ2-2; 11 bases line up with TRBD1. The V gene end was trimmed by 3 bases and the J gene end by 2 bases; junction bases not matched to a gene: 5. The CDR3 is 17 residues long. CDR1 and CDR2 (germline): MDHEN, SYDVKM. CDR3 DNA: TGTGCCAGCAGTTTCCCCGGACAGGGGGCAAACACCGGGGAGCTGTTTTTT. Residues: CASSFPGQGANTGELFF. Complete variable domain (other parts from reference TRBV28 and TRBJ2-2): DVKVTQSSRYLVKRTGEKVFLECVQDMDHENMFWYRQDPGLGLRLIYFSYDVKMKEKGDIPEGYSVSREKKERFSLILESASTNQTSMYLCASSFPGQGANTGELFFGEGSRLTVL.

V is TRBV27 and J is TRBJ2-2; 14 bases fit TRBD2. The ends lost 8 bases at V and 1 base at J; junction bases unmatched: 6. The V gene's germline CDR1 is MNHEY and CDR2 SMNVEV (reference sequence). The CDR3 totals 17 residues. The chain's CDR3 is CASWGTSGSRNTGELFF. In DNA, the CDR3 is TGTGCCAGCTGGGGGACTAGCGGGAGTAGGAACACCGGGGAGCTGTTTTTT.

A single count supports this clone. The genes are TRBV19 and TRBJ1-5, with D perhaps TRBD1 (6 bases). The CDR3 loop spans 14 amino acids. The germline gives CDR1 LNHDA, CDR2 SQIVND (reference sequence). The V and J ends lost 8 bases and 0 bases respectively, with 11 bases between them. For the CDR3, the DNA is TGTGCCAGTCGAGACAGGTATAGCAATCAGCCCCAGCATTTT. Protein: CASRDRYSNQPQHF.

This sequence joins TRBV13 and TRBJ2-7; 11 bases are a match to TRBD1. Germline V gives CDR1 PRHDT, CDR2 FYEKMQ (reference sequence). CDR3 size: 13 residues. V dropped 4 bases and J dropped 4; count of bases not matched to a gene: 0. The CDR3 is CASSWDRGYEQYF. The CDR3 nucleotides read TGTGCCAGCAGCTGGGACAGGGGGTACGAGCAGTACTTC.

The rearrangement joins TRBV12-5 to TRBJ2-5, with 13 positions matching TRBD2. J gave up 4 bases and V 5 bases, and 13 bases lay outside the gene matches. Per germline, CDR1 LGHNT and CDR2 FRNRAP. This CDR3 is built from 18 residues. CDR3 DNA: TGTGCTAGTGGTCAAAGACTAGCGGGAGGCCCGGGTAGAGAGACCCAGTACTTC. It codes for CASGQRLAGGPGRETQYF. The full variable domain, rest sourced from reference TRBV12-5 and TRBJ2-5, is DARVTQTPRHKVTEMGQEVTMRCQPILGHNTVFWYRQTMMQGLELLAYFRNRAPLDDSGMPKDRFSAEMPDATLATLKIQPSEPRDSAVYFCASGQRLAGGPGRETQYFGPGTRLLVL.

The chain employs TRBV28 and TRBJ2-7; TRBD2 matches at 14 bases. V lost 4 bases and J lost 5; bases outside the gene matches: 10. The CDR3 sequence is 17 residues long. Per germline, CDR1 MDHEN and CDR2 SYDVKM. CDR3: CASSSSGGLAGVDEQYF. In nucleotides, the CDR3 is TGTGCCAGCAGTTCCTCTGGGGGACTAGCGGGAGTAGACGAGCAGTACTTC.

The J gene is TRBJ1-2, the V gene TRBV10-3; D not resolved. V was shortened by 11 bases and J by 0 bases, with 13 bases between the two germline ends. The CDR3 sequence is 13 residues long. Germline-derived CDR1 and CDR2 are ENHRY and SYGVKD. Here the CDR3 DNA reads TGTGCCGCCGCGGGAGAGTCTAACTATGGCTACACCTTC. Its protein product is CAAAGESNYGYTF.

The chain recombines TRBV7-9 with TRBJ1-2, with 11 bases that match TRBD1. Germline loops: CDR1 SEHNR, CDR2 FQNEAQ (reference sequence). The CDR3 is 14 residues long. Trimming at V came to 5 bases and at J to 5 bases, leaving 4 bases not matched to a gene. CDR3 bases: TGTGCCAGCAGCACCGGACAGGGGGCGTATGGCTACACCTTC. Protein sequence: CASSTGQGAYGYTF.

V and J are TRBV4-1 and TRBJ2-2; a weak D match, TRBD2 (6 bases). Germline loops: CDR1 MGHRA, CDR2 YSYEKL. CDR3 length: 15 residues. Trimming removed 0 bases at V and 1 base at J, with 6 bases between. CDR3 sequence (DNA): TGCGCCAGCAGCCAAGACGGGGGGAACACCGGGGAGCTGTTTTTT. It is translated as CASSQDGGNTGELFF.

V gene TRBV28 combines with J gene TRBJ1-1; D uncertain. The CDR3 is 13 residues long. Trimming took 2 bases from V and 0 from J, leaving 4 bases between them. Germline CDR1 and CDR2: MDHEN and SYDVKM. CDR3 residues: CASSLAVNTEAFF. The CDR3 bases are TGTGCCAGCAGTTTAGCGGTGAACACTGAAGCTTTCTTT.